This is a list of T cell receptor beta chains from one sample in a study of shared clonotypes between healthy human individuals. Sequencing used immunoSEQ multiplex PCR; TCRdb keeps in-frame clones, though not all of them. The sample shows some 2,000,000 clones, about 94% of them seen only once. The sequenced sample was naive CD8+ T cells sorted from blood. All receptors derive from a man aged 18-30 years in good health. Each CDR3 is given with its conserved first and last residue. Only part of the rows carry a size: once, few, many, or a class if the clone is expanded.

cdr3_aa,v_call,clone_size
CASSLQGVSQPQHF,TRBV27,-
CAISESAETSGYNEQFF,TRBV10-3,-
CASSDAGLYEQYF,TRBV6-1,-
CASSSAGTGDTEAFF,TRBV7-9,once
CASDLGGGSVTGELFF,TRBV7-9,-
CASSLEPGYEQYF,TRBV5-1,-
CASSLGGGRNEQFF,TRBV5-4,-
CAISDHRGGHNSPLHF,TRBV10-3,-
CASSQGDWSSNEQFF,TRBV4-3,-
CASSDRYNEQFF,TRBV13,-
CASSLSAGEQSYEQYF,TRBV27,-
CASSYSSRWETFF,TRBV6-5,-
CASSLLGTSGGTQETQYF,TRBV27,-
CASSAGTSGSGYEQFF,TRBV9,-
CAWNGDTEAFF,TRBV30,-
CASSYEAGPGELFF,TRBV6-5,-
CASSLGQGNYEQYF,TRBV28,-
CASSPLLGSYEQYF,TRBV7-9,-
CASSEKPGGWYGYTF,TRBV2,-
CASSLGAGGPFTGANVLTF,TRBV7-8,-
CASSYTRQGTEAFF,TRBV6-5,-
CASSLPLAGHLGTQYF,TRBV7-9,-
CASSHHPPGLGQETQYF,TRBV14,-
CASSWDRSYEQYF,TRBV5-6,few
CATYASGADYNEQFF,TRBV28,-
CASSQGRGGGSTDTQYF,TRBV4-1,-
CAWTRDGWNSYEQYF,TRBV30,once
CASSISGATYNEQFF,TRBV19,-
CASSLTASGVPADTQYF,TRBV7-3,few
CASNLGQGLLEQYF,TRBV2,-
CASSFGAGGSYEQYF,TRBV11-2,once
CASSLRTSGTYEQYF,TRBV5-1,-
CASSQQGLFYEQYF,TRBV10-2,-
CASSDRGWMGEQYF,TRBV28,-
CASTGGSNNEQFF,TRBV7-9,-
CASSILRTGEWGTEAFF,TRBV19,-
CASSASTDTQYF,TRBV19,-
CASSPRGTQETQYF,TRBV7-2,-
CASSPYLGGADTGELFF,TRBV4-1,-
CASSSRTENTEAFF,TRBV5-8,-
CASSLKAGIEQYF,TRBV28,-
CASSQVLAGEDSEQYF,TRBV4-3,-
CASSSSKRDTDTQYF,TRBV4-1,-